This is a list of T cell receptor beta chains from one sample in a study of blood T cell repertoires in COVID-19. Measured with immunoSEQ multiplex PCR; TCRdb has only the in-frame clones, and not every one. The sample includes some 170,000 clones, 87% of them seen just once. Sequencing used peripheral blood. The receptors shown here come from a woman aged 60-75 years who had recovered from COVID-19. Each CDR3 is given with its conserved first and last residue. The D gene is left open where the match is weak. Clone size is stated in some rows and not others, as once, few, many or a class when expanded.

CDR3aa: CASSLETGTYEQYF; CDR3nt: TGCGCCAGCAGCTTGGAGACAGGGACCTACGAGCAGTACTTC; j_gene: TRBJ2-7; abundance: once; len: 14; d_gene: TRBD1; v_gene: TRBV5-1
CDR3aa: CATSRAGTGSYEQYF; CDR3nt: TGTGCCACCAGCAGAGCAGGGACAGGGAGCTACGAGCAGTACTTC; j_gene: TRBJ2-7; abundance: once; len: 15; d_gene: TRBD1; v_gene: TRBV15
CDR3aa: CASSPRRDSTAQFF; CDR3nt: TGTGCCAGCAGCCCCCGCCGGGACAGCACAGCTCAGTTTTTT; j_gene: TRBJ1-4; abundance: .; len: 14; d_gene: TRBD1; v_gene: TRBV9
CDR3aa: CASSFGAAETQYF; CDR3nt: TGTGCCAGCAGTTTTGGCGCGGCGGAGACCCAGTACTTC; j_gene: TRBJ2-5; abundance: .; len: 13; d_gene: .; v_gene: TRBV12-3/TRBV12-4
CDR3aa: CASSEWSGTAGNTIYF; CDR3nt: TGTGCCAGCAGTGAATGGTCGGGAACGGCTGGAAACACCATATATTTT; j_gene: TRBJ1-3; abundance: .; len: 16; d_gene: .; v_gene: TRBV2
CDR3aa: CASSKETASPLHF; CDR3nt: TGTGCCAGCAGTAAGGAAACAGCTTCACCCCTCCACTTT; j_gene: TRBJ1-6; abundance: .; len: 13; d_gene: .; v_gene: TRBV25-1
CDR3aa: CASSPPEGYGYTF; CDR3nt: TGTGCCAGCAGCCCACCGGAGGGCTATGGCTACACCTTC; j_gene: TRBJ1-2; abundance: once; len: 13; d_gene: .; v_gene: TRBV9
CDR3aa: CASSINSGGGYEQYF; CDR3nt: TGTGCCAGCAGCATAAACTCAGGGGGCGGCTACGAGCAGTACTTC; j_gene: TRBJ2-7; abundance: .; len: 15; d_gene: TRBD1; v_gene: TRBV7-2
CDR3aa: CASSRQGYGYTF; CDR3nt: TGTGCCAGCAGTAGACAGGGCTATGGCTACACCTTC; j_gene: TRBJ1-2; abundance: .; len: 12; d_gene: TRBD1; v_gene: TRBV6-5
CDR3aa: CASSESGGGYEQYF; CDR3nt: TGCGCCAGCAGTGAGTCTGGGGGGGGCTACGAGCAGTACTTC; j_gene: TRBJ2-7; abundance: .; len: 14; d_gene: TRBD2; v_gene: TRBV10-1
CDR3aa: CASSPGQGIDTQYF; CDR3nt: TGTGCCAGCAGTCCGGGACAGGGGATAGATACGCAGTATTTT; j_gene: TRBJ2-3; abundance: few; len: 14; d_gene: TRBD1; v_gene: TRBV2
CDR3aa: CASSPGLNEKLFF; CDR3nt: TGTGCCAGCAGTCCAGGGCTTAATGAAAAACTGTTTTTT; j_gene: TRBJ1-4; abundance: .; len: 13; d_gene: .; v_gene: TRBV7-2
CDR3aa: CASSLAEAAYGYTF; CDR3nt: TGTGCCAGCAGCTTGGCCGAGGCAGCCTATGGCTACACCTTC; j_gene: TRBJ1-2; abundance: .; len: 14; d_gene: .; v_gene: TRBV5-4
CDR3aa: CASSLDRSRGYTF; CDR3nt: TGTGCCAGCAGCTTAGACCGGTCTAGAGGCTACACCTTC; j_gene: TRBJ1-2; abundance: .; len: 13; d_gene: .; v_gene: TRBV7-2
CDR3aa: CASSLVWASGGQGQETQYF; CDR3nt: TGCGCCAGCAGCTTGGTCTGGGCTAGCGGGGGGCAAGGACAAGAGACCCAGTACTTC; j_gene: TRBJ2-5; abundance: .; len: 19; d_gene: TRBD2; v_gene: TRBV5-1
CDR3aa: CASSLGPPPAFF; CDR3nt: TGTGCCAGCAGCTTAGGTCCTCCCCCAGCTTTCTTT; j_gene: TRBJ1-1; abundance: .; len: 12; d_gene: .; v_gene: TRBV7-9
CDR3aa: CASSPARGTQETQYF; CDR3nt: TGTGCCAGCTCACCTGCCAGGGGGACCCAAGAGACCCAGTACTTC; j_gene: TRBJ2-5; abundance: .; len: 15; d_gene: TRBD1; v_gene: TRBV18